This TCR beta chain comes out of a study of radiotherapy plus CTLA-4 blockade in lung cancer. Background on the study: For approximately 19% of patients, objective responses occurred, and around 31% had disease control. Overall study results and limits: Blood TCR clones of tumor origin expanded after radiotherapy plus ipilimumab.

The germline gives CDR1 SNHLY, CDR2 FYNNEI. CDR3 size: 15 residues. Trimming at V came to 5 bases and at J to 3 bases, leaving 6 bases not matched to a gene. Sequencing was performed with immunoSEQ multiplex PCR; in TCRdb, only in-frame clones are kept and a portion is missing. Of 35,000 to 50,000 clones in the sample, 73% are singletons; the top ten hold 3% to 4%. In its sample, this clone was seen once. Its antigen remains unknown. Focal radiation and CTLA-4 blockade (ipilimumab) were tested in chemo-refractory metastatic non-small-cell lung cancer patients. The TCR comes from a human donor with non-small cell lung cancer who had a complete response to radiotherapy plus ipilimumab. The chain combines TRBV2 with TRBJ2-5; TRBD1 matches at 10 bases. The sample consisted of peripheral blood, taken from a patient treated with radiotherapy plus ipilimumab. The CDR3 spells CASSPRTGGKETQYF. The CDR3, as DNA: TGTGCCAGCAGTCCCCGGACAGGGGGAAAAGAGACCCAGTACTTC.